The source of this TCR beta chain is a study of CD8 T cells in ankylosing spondylitis (TCRdb year 2017). Regarding the study in general: T cell receptor beta repertoires were profiled in healthy donors and ankylosing spondylitis patients so that disease-linked TCR variants could be found. The whole study cohort included 95 to 130 healthy donors and over 20 ankylosing spondylitis patients. Peripheral blood samples were taken, and synovial fluid was additionally collected from ankylosing spondylitis patients.

The investigation overall reported the following: The disease-linked clones showed a CD8+ phenotype and occurred at relatively low frequencies in peripheral blood. Some TCR beta motif variants had previously been reported in synovial fluid and blood of reactive arthritis patients, which suggested common disease-initiation mechanisms. A TCR beta motif made up of several highly homologous amino acid variants appeared to be characteristic of blood from ankylosing spondylitis patients. The disease-linked clones were reported as significantly enriched in matched synovial fluid samples from ankylosing spondylitis patients.

The germline V gene encodes CDR1 DFQATT and CDR2 SNEGSKA (reference sequence). From cysteine to phenylalanine, the CDR3 is 15 amino acids long. The kept DNA is CDR3 alone, 45 bases in frame from the first base. V was cut back by 0 bases and J by 5 bases, leaving a gap of 14 bases between them. This clonotype appeared a few times. No antigen is known for it. No base-level quality is on record; no much larger clone is a single base apart. TCRdb shows the sequencer as Illumina HiSeq 2500. Quantitative 5'-RACE with molecular barcodes was used to prepare TCR beta libraries. From the authors' description of their analysis: To identify disease-linked TCR variants, a new computational method was used, one built on a probabilistic model of VDJ rearrangement. TCRdb itself trimmed the public reads at Q25 with fastp, ran MiXCR and retained productive beta chains. All rows with the same CDR3 protein become a single entry with the most common DNA and genes. TCRdb's processing, not the authors' own work, is the source of the V and J calls. For this sample the table gives about 220,000 distinct CDR3 sequences, of which approximately 7.4% were detected only once. The ten top clones hold approximately 14% of the sample.

This TCR was sampled from a male donor with ankylosing spondylitis. Sequenced sample: blood, either unsorted or a sorted T cell fraction (not recorded which). The chain links TRBV20-1 with TRBJ2-1, with the D gene call left open. The DNA sequence is as follows: TGCAGTGCTAGAGATTCGCCTAGTATCCACAATGAGCAGTTCTTC. Its coded protein is CSARDSPSIHNEQFF.